The 16 T cell receptor beta chains presented below share a single source sample, sequenced in a study of vaccination and CD4 T cells after COVID-19. Their specific antigens are unknown. The assay that was used to sequence DNA from cultured CD4+ T cells was the Oncomine TCR Beta short-read assay. Each CDR3 protein is one row after TCRdb ran MiXCR on the PCR reads. The sample shows around 21,000 distinct CDR3 sequences, about 50% of them seen only once. Described treatment: approximately 9-day PBMC culture with coronavirus spike peptide pools or control peptides (ViraFEST assay). The sequenced sample was CD4+ T cells from blood, cultured in vitro. These receptor sequences come from a human donor who had recovered from COVID-19.

The J gene is TRBJ2-7, the V gene TRBV19, with D possibly TRBD1 on 6 matching bases. Germline CDR1 reads LNHDA; CDR2 reads SQIVND (reference sequence). The length of the CDR3 is 13 residues. Trimming took 5 bases from V and 5 from J, leaving 13 bases between them. CDR3: CASSYKQGHEQYF. The DNA for the CDR3 is TGTGCCAGTAGTTATAAACAGGGTCACGAGCAGTACTTC. The whole variable domain, filled in from reference TRBV19 and TRBJ2-7, reads DGGITQSPKYLFRKEGQNVTLSCEQNLNHDAMYWYRQDPGQGLRLIYYSQIVNDFQKGDIAEGYSVSREKKESFPLTVTSAQKNPTAFYLCASSYKQGHEQYFGPGTRLTVT.

The rearrangement joins TRBV7-9 to TRBJ2-7, with TRBD1 matching 8 bases. Germline-derived CDR1 and CDR2 are SEHNR and FQNEAQ (reference sequence). CDR3 length: 14 amino acids. V shed 5 bases and J 0 bases; nucleotides not matched to a gene: 3. The CDR3: CASSRDRRSYEQYF. DNA of the CDR3: TGTGCCAGCAGCCGGGACAGGCGCTCCTACGAGCAGTACTTC.

The chain has TRBV5-4 and TRBJ2-2; the match to TRBD1 covers 10 bases. CDR3 length equals 16 residues. The ends lost 7 bases at V and 6 bases at J; junction bases unmatched: 12. Germline assignment: CDR1 SGHNT and CDR2 YYREEE (reference sequence). As DNA, the CDR3 is TGTGCCAGCGGATCTCTCGGACAGGGGGGAGCCGGGGAGCTGTTTTTT. It codes for CASGSLGQGGAGELFF. Looking up the rest from reference TRBV5-4 and TRBJ2-2 gives the full variable domain: ETGVTQSPTHLIKTRGQQVTLRCSSQSGHNTVSWYQQALGQGPQFIFQYYREEENGRGNFPPRFSGLQFPNYSSELNVNALELDDSALYLCASGSLGQGGAGELFFGEGSRLTVL.

This clonotype was recorded a few times. The genes are TRBV19 and TRBJ2-5; D is unresolved. Germline V gene lookup returns CDR1 LNHDA and CDR2 SQIVND (reference sequence). Between the trimmed V and J ends, which lost 4 bases and 4 bases, there was a span of 10 bases. The CDR3 is made up of 13 amino acids. The CDR3 nucleotides read TGTGCCAGTAGTAAAGCAGCTTCAGAGACCCAGTACTTC. This translates into CASSKAASETQYF.

The chain carries TRBV27 and TRBJ1-5, with D possibly matching TRBD1 (5 bases). The V end lost 4 bases, the J end lost 12 bases, and 16 bases lay between the germline ends. From germline, CDR1 is MNHEY and CDR2 SMNVEV (reference sequence). The CDR3 loop spans 13 amino acids. The CDR3 spells CASSWGSHTDQHF. In DNA, the CDR3 is TGTGCCAGCAGTTGGGGGTCCCATACGGACCAGCATTTT.

This clonotype was seen more than once but under ten times. The chain uses TRBV20-1 and TRBJ1-1; 7 nucleotides align to TRBD1. The CDR3 spans 13 residues. Germline CDR1 reads DFQATT; CDR2 reads SNEGSKA (reference sequence). The CDR3 DNA reads TGCAAGACGACCGGGACAGTGAACACTGAAGCTTTCTTT. Protein product: CKTTGTVNTEAFF.

This clonotype was observed once. This rearrangement joins TRBV2 to TRBJ2-5; TRBD1 is a possible D gene (5 bases). With 4 bases removed from V and 2 bases from J, the gap between germline ends came to 14 bases. This CDR3 is built from 15 residues. CDR1 and CDR2 from the germline V gene are SNHLY and FYNNEI. In nucleotides, the CDR3 is TGTGCCAGCAGTGGAATGGACACCAAACAAGAGACCCAGTACTTC. This codes for CASSGMDTKQETQYF.

In regard to this clonotype: Mismatch with germline at one junction end may stem from a read error. The chain couples TRBV7-2 to TRBJ1-1; D is undetermined. Germline CDR1 SGHTA, CDR2 FQGNSA. The CDR3 loop spans 14 amino acids. As DNA, the CDR3 is TGTGTCAGCATCGATCGGGGTTTATCTACTGAAGCTTTCTTT. It translates to CVSIDRGLSTEAFF.

CDR3 amino acids: CAWSLGLAEETQYF. In DNA form, the CDR3 reads TGTGCCTGGAGTCTCGGACTAGCGGAAGAGACCCAGTACTTC. V is TRBV30 and J is TRBJ2-5; 10 positions agree with TRBD2. The CDR3 is 14 residues long. Per the germline V gene, CDR1 is GTSNPN and CDR2 is SVGIG (reference sequence). Trimming removed 2 bases from V and 3 bases from J; junction bases left unmatched: 3.

The genes are TRBV19 and TRBJ2-5, with a possible D match to TRBD2 (6 bases). V was cut by 2 bases and J by 4 bases, with 23 bases left in between. Germline V gene lookup returns CDR1 LNHDA and CDR2 SQIVND (reference sequence). This CDR3 is built from 18 residues. CDR3 residues: CASSIRPRGAPTRETQYF. The CDR3 nucleotides are TGTGCCAGTAGTATACGGCCTCGCGGGGCTCCTACACGAGAGACCCAGTACTTC.

A few counts support this clonotype. The chain has TRBV20-1 and TRBJ2-7, with 9 bases matching TRBD2. The germline gives CDR1 DFQATT, CDR2 SNEGSKA (reference sequence). V was clipped by 0 bases and J by 2 bases; unmatched bases: 2. CDR3 length equals 14 residues. This CDR3 is CSARDQRGAYEQYF. CDR3 bases: TGCAGTGCTAGAGACCAGCGGGGGGCCTACGAGCAGTACTTC.

There are a few counts of this clonotype. V gene TRBV27 combines with J gene TRBJ2-7, with D perhaps TRBD1 (6 bases). V was shortened by 10 bases and J by 0 bases, with 10 bases between the two germline ends. The CDR3 length is 12 residues. Germline V lookup: CDR1 MNHEY, CDR2 SMNVEV (reference sequence). CDR3 region: CATGGSSYEQYF. For the CDR3, the DNA is TGTGCCACTGGGGGCAGCTCCTACGAGCAGTACTTC.

The rearrangement links TRBV30 to TRBJ2-4; possibly TRBD2 for D (5 bases). The CDR3 contains 15 residues. V was clipped by 2 bases and J by 6 bases, with 17 bases between them. The germline V gene has CDR1 GTSNPN and CDR2 SVGIG (reference sequence). CDR3 in amino acids: CAWSLSVAGGNIQYF. DNA of the CDR3: TGTGCCTGGAGTCTCTCCGTAGCCGGAGGAAACATTCAGTACTTC.

V usage is TRBV12-3 or TRBV12-4 and J usage is TRBJ2-7, with unresolved D. Trimming took 4 bases from V and 6 from J, leaving 7 bases between them. There are 11 residues in the CDR3. DNA of the CDR3: TGTGCCAGCAGTTCCTGGGGCGAGCAGTACTTC. Encoded protein: CASSSWGEQYF.

This clonotype was detected only once. The chain uses TRBV7-2 and TRBJ2-7, with no clear D. The V gene's germline CDR1 is SGHTA and CDR2 FQGNSA. Deletions cut 0 bases from V and 7 bases from J, with 4 bases between. This CDR3 has 11 residues. The CDR3 spells CASSLAREQYF. The CDR3 DNA reads as TGTGCCAGCAGCTTAGCCCGGGAGCAGTACTTC.

A few counts support this clonotype. This chain joins TRBV2 and TRBJ1-5; 7 nucleotides agree with TRBD1. CDR1 and CDR2 (germline): SNHLY, FYNNEI. J gave up 6 bases and V 6 bases, and 5 bases lay outside the gene matches. The CDR3 covers 13 residues. CDR3 region: CASRYRGGQPQHF. CDR3 in DNA: TGTGCCAGCAGATACAGGGGCGGTCAGCCCCAGCATTTT.